This record concerns one T cell receptor (beta chain) sequence. Its antigen is not identified. The table came from immunoSEQ multiplex PCR; TCRdb's copy has only in-frame clones and leaves some out. The data hold about 36,000 clones, with 85% to 95% observed a single time. This sample is part of a study of T cell clonotyping in hematopoietic cell transplantation. This CDR3 has 16 residues. Germline CDR1 and CDR2: GTSNPN and SVGIG (reference sequence). V was pared by 2 bases and J by 7 bases, with 10 bases of the junction left unmatched. Noted time point: recipient sample about 28 days before transplant, after cytoreduction. General study results and limits: Cells were unsorted, so CD4 and CD8 contributions were not separated.

This specimen was peripheral blood mononuclear cells, taken before stem cell transplant. The clonotype originates from a man in his forties or fifties with chronic myeloid leukemia. Some clones in this sample may be carry-over from other donors' samples. The chain couples TRBV30 to TRBJ1-5; TRBD1 matches 11 bases. In DNA, the CDR3 is TGTGCCTGGAGTAAGGGGACAGGGGGTAGCAGGCAGCCCCAGCATTTT. It specifies CAWSKGTGGSRQPQHF.